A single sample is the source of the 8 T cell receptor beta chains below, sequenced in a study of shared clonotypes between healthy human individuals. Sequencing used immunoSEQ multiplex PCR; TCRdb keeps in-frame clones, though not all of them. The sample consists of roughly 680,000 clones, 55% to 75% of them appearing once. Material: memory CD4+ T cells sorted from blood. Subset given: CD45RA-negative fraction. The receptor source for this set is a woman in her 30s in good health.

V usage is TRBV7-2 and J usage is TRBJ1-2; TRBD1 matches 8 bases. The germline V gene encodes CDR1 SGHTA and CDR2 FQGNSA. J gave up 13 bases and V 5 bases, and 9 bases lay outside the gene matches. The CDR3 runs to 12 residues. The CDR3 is CASSPRTGWSTF. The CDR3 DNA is TGTGCCAGCAGCCCGAGGACAGGGTGGTCCACCTTC.

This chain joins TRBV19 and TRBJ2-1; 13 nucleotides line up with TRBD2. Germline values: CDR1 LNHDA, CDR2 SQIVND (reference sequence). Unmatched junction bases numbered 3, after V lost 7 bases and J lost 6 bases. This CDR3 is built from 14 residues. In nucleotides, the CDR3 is TGTGCCAGTATCCGGACTAGCGGGAGCAATGAGCAGTTCTTC. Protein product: CASIRTSGSNEQFF.

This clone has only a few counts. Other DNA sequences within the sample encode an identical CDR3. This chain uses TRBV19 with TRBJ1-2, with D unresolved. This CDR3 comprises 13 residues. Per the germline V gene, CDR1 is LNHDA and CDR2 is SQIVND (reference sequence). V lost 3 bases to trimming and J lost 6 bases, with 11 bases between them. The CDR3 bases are TGTGCCAGTAGTATCCTCCGGGGTGATGGCTACACCTTC. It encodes CASSILRGDGYTF.

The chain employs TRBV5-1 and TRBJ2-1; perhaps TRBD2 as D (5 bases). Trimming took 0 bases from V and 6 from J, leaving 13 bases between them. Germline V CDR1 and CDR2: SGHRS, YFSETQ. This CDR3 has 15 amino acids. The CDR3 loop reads CASSLGWGEGNEQFF. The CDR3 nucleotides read TGCGCCAGCAGCTTGGGTTGGGGAGAGGGCAATGAGCAGTTCTTC.

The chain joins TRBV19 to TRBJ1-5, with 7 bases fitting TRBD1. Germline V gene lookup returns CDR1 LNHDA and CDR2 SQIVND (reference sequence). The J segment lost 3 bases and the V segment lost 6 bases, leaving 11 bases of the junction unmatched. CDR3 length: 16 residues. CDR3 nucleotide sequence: TGTGCCAGTAGGTCCCCCAGGGGGGCGCACAATCAGCCCCAGCATTTT. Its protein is CASRSPRGAHNQPQHF.

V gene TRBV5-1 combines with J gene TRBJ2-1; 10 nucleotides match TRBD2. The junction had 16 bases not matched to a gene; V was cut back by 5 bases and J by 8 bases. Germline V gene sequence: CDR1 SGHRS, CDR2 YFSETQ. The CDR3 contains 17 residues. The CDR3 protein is CASSLKGPGTSDHEQFF. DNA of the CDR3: TGCGCCAGCAGTCTTAAAGGGCCGGGGACTAGCGATCATGAGCAGTTCTTC.

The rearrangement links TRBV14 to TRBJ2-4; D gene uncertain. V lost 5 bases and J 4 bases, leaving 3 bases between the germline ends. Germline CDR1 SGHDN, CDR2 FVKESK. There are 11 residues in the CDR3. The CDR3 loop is CASSSKNIQYF. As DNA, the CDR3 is TGTGCCAGCAGCTCTAAAAACATTCAGTACTTC.

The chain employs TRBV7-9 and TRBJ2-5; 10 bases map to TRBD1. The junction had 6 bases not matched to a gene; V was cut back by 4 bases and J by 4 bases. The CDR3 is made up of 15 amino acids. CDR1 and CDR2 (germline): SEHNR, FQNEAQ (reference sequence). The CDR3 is CASSSRQGARETQYF. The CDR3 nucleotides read TGTGCCAGCAGCTCGAGACAGGGGGCGCGAGAGACCCAGTACTTC.